What follows are 7 T cell receptor beta chains derived from one specimen sequenced in a study of PD-1 blockade in classical Hodgkin lymphoma. Time point reported: cycle 4 day 1 (C4D1), after five to seven weeks of nivolumab. Patients all relapsed after autologous stem cell transplantation, and there was variation in brentuximab vedotin exposure. TCRdb keeps only in-frame clones here, not all; method: immunoSEQ multiplex PCR. The table has over 85,000 clones, about 93% seen once. This material consisted of peripheral blood mononuclear cells (PBMCs), taken before the fourth cycle of nivolumab. These receptors all stem from a human donor with classical Hodgkin lymphoma.

V gene TRBV6-1 combines with J gene TRBJ1-5; D is ambiguous. Germline loops: CDR1 MNHNS, CDR2 SASEGT. The CDR3 is 15 residues long. Trimming stripped 2 bases from V and 1 base from J, with 9 bases between. The CDR3 DNA reads as TGTGCCAGCAGTGAAAGTGACGGGAGCAATCAGCCCCAGCATTTT. It encodes CASSESDGSNQPQHF.

V is TRBV30 and J is TRBJ2-7, with 8 bases that match TRBD1. Trimming at V came to 0 bases and at J to 7 bases, leaving 5 bases not matched to a gene. CDR1 and CDR2 (germline): GTSNPN, SVGIG (reference sequence). The CDR3 is made up of 13 amino acids. The CDR3 DNA reads TGTGCCTGGAGTGTGACAGGGGTGAGGGAGCAGTACTTC. Translation: CAWSVTGVREQYF.

The chain employs TRBV27 and TRBJ2-5, with 9 bases fitting TRBD1. CDR1 MNHEY and CDR2 SMNVEV come from the germline V gene (reference sequence). The CDR3 sequence is 17 residues long. The J segment lost 7 bases and the V segment lost 0 bases, leaving 12 bases of the junction unmatched. CDR3 amino acids: CASSLSRQGVTGWTQYF. The CDR3 bases are TGTGCCAGCAGTTTATCCCGACAGGGGGTGACCGGATGGACCCAGTACTTC.

The chain links TRBV18 to TRBJ2-3; TRBD2 matches at 8 bases. V shed 2 bases and J 0 bases; nucleotides not matched to a gene: 1. This CDR3 contains 15 residues. Germline-derived CDR1 and CDR2 are KGHSH and LQKENI. The CDR3: CASSPTSGSTDTQYF. CDR3 in DNA: TGTGCCAGCTCACCAACTAGCGGTAGCACAGATACGCAGTATTTT.

The chain has TRBV5-8 and TRBJ1-1; D possibly corresponds to TRBD1 (5 bases). The CDR3 sequence is 15 residues long. Between the trimmed V and J ends, which lost 3 bases and 3 bases, there was a span of 15 bases. Germline lookup yields CDR1 SGHTS and CDR2 YDEGEE. The CDR3 bases are TGTGCCAGCAGCTCCCTGGGCTCGGGGGACACTGAAGCTTTCTTT. Amino acids: CASSSLGSGDTEAFF.

V usage is TRBV18 and J usage is TRBJ2-7, with TRBD2 identical over 9 bases. The V segment lost 3 bases and the J segment 2 bases; nucleotides outside the gene matches: 5. Germline V gene data show CDR1 as KGHSH and CDR2 as LQKENI. This CDR3 has 15 residues. The CDR3 sequence is CASSPATSGTYEQYF. The CDR3 DNA is TGTGCCAGCTCACCGGCGACTAGCGGCACCTACGAGCAGTACTTC.

This chain joins TRBV7-8 and TRBJ2-1; 7 bases fit TRBD2. Germline CDR1 is SGHVS and CDR2 is FQNEAQ. The CDR3 runs 15 residues. V shed 3 bases, J shed 2 bases, and the junction held 4 bases outside the gene matches. The CDR3 nucleotides read TGTGCCAGCAGCTTTACGGGAGGCCCCTACAATGAGCAGTTCTTC. This codes for CASSFTGGPYNEQFF.